This is a list of T cell receptor beta chains from one sample in a study of T cells in Graves' hyperthyroidism and ophthalmopathy. One entry per CDR3 protein, called by TCRdb with MiXCR from the multiplex PCR reads. The sample lists about 610,000 distinct CDR3 sequences, roughly 14% seen once, with 4.3% in the top ten. Sequences were obtained from blood. The receptors derive from a woman in her thirties or forties with Graves' ophthalmopathy. The CDR3 runs from the conserved cysteine through the conserved F or W. The D gene is left open where the match is weak. Clone sizes are given selectively: once, few, many, or a class where the clone is expanded.

clone_size: many; j_call: TRBJ1-1; d_call: NA; v_call: TRBV28; cdr3_nt: TGTGCCAGTAATCCCTGGGGCTTACGGGGGAACACTGAAGCTTTCTTT; cdr3_aa: CASNPWGLRGNTEAFF
clone_size: NA; j_call: TRBJ2-7; d_call: TRBD1; v_call: TRBV20-1; cdr3_nt: TGCAGTGCTCTTCAGGGGGCCTACGAGCAGTACTTC; cdr3_aa: CSALQGAYEQYF
clone_size: NA; j_call: TRBJ2-5; d_call: TRBD2; v_call: TRBV7-2; cdr3_nt: TGTGCCAGCAGCATAAGCGGGAGGGGGGAGGAGACCCAGTACTTC; cdr3_aa: CASSISGRGEETQYF
clone_size: few; j_call: TRBJ2-5; d_call: NA; v_call: TRBV5-1; cdr3_nt: TGCGCCAGCAGGACTGGGGGTTCTGAAGAGACCCAGTACTTC; cdr3_aa: CASRTGGSEETQYF
clone_size: NA; j_call: TRBJ2-2; d_call: NA; v_call: TRBV19; cdr3_nt: TGTGCCAGTAGTATATCCCGGGGGAACACCGGGGAGCTGTTTTTT; cdr3_aa: CASSISRGNTGELFF
clone_size: NA; j_call: TRBJ2-7; d_call: TRBD1; v_call: TRBV15; cdr3_nt: TGTGCCACCAGCAGAGATCTTCCGCGCACCGGGACAGGGCTCGAGCAGTACTTC; cdr3_aa: CATSRDLPRTGTGLEQYF
clone_size: few; j_call: TRBJ1-5; d_call: NA; v_call: TRBV28; cdr3_nt: TGTGCCAGCAATTACGGCTATAGCAATCAGCCCCAGCATTTT; cdr3_aa: CASNYGYSNQPQHF
clone_size: many; j_call: TRBJ2-7; d_call: TRBD2; v_call: TRBV12-3/TRBV12-4; cdr3_nt: TGTGCCAGCAATTTGCGGGAGGGGTTCGGCGAGCAGTACTTC; cdr3_aa: CASNLREGFGEQYF
clone_size: few; j_call: TRBJ2-5; d_call: TRBD1; v_call: TRBV7-2; cdr3_nt: TGTGCCAGCACCCAAGGGGGCGGAGAGACCCAGTACTTC; cdr3_aa: CASTQGGGETQYF
clone_size: many; j_call: TRBJ2-5; d_call: NA; v_call: TRBV28; cdr3_nt: TGTGCCAGCAGTTTTGTGTTGGCGGAGAGGAGTGAGACCCAGTACTTC; cdr3_aa: CASSFVLAERSETQYF
clone_size: NA; j_call: TRBJ1-3; d_call: TRBD1; v_call: TRBV4-1; cdr3_nt: TGCGCCAGCAGCCAAGAGGGACAGGGGCTTGGAAACACCATATATTTT; cdr3_aa: CASSQEGQGLGNTIYF
clone_size: NA; j_call: TRBJ2-2; d_call: TRBD2; v_call: TRBV30; cdr3_nt: TGTGCCTGGACCGTGACTAGCGGGAGGGCCGGGGAGCTGTTTTTT; cdr3_aa: CAWTVTSGRAGELFF